The sample holds many counts of the clone carrying this T cell receptor beta chain. The antigen remains undetermined. In TCRdb, the 5' RACE reads were re-called with MiXCR into one record per CDR3 protein. Counted here are 50,000 to 55,000 distinct CDR3 sequences, around 10% occurring once; the ten biggest clones make up approximately 5.3%. These data belong to a study of neurological immune-mediated disorders. Study results and caveats: CDR3 amino acid sequences of expanded clones were not shared across subjects, a result suggesting private repertoires in all groups.

V was clipped by 1 base and J by 2 bases, with 12 bases between them. This CDR3 has 15 amino acids. Germline V gene lookup returns CDR1 LGHNA and CDR2 YSLEER. The J gene is TRBJ2-7, the V gene TRBV4-3; D call uncertain. What was sequenced was PBMCs. This clonotype was obtained from a man in his 70s with HTLV-1-associated myelopathy (HAM/TSP). CDR3 in amino acids: CASSQGRPSTYEQYF. CDR3 in DNA: TGCGCCAGCAGCCAAGGCCGGCCTAGTACCTACGAGCAGTACTTC.